The subject of this entry is one T cell receptor beta chain. No antigen is known for it. This specimen belongs to a study of shared clonotypes between healthy human individuals. Study results and limitations: A few donors had around 5% of their naive CD4 clonotypes in common. It was only blood that was sampled, and tissue repertoires likely differ.

The CDR3 sequence is 16 residues long. V lost 0 bases and J lost 0, with 9 bases in between. Germline assignment: CDR1 LGHNA and CDR2 YSLEER. Investigators spread the genomic DNA of each subset evenly over several immunoSEQ plates. Profiling relied on immunoSEQ multiplex PCR, and the TCRdb table lists in-frame clones only, not all of them. This table has around 1,100,000 clones, around three quarters appearing once. This clonotype was sampled from a man younger than 35 in good health. Some clones in this sample may be carry-over from other donors' samples. Sequencing was carried out using memory CD4+ T cells from PBMCs. Subset meaning: CD45RA-negative fraction. The chain recombines TRBV4-3 with TRBJ2-1; D ambiguous. The CDR3 bases are TGCGCCAGCAGCCAAGAGCCGTTAAGCTCCTACAATGAGCAGTTCTTC. It yields the protein CASSQEPLSSYNEQFF.